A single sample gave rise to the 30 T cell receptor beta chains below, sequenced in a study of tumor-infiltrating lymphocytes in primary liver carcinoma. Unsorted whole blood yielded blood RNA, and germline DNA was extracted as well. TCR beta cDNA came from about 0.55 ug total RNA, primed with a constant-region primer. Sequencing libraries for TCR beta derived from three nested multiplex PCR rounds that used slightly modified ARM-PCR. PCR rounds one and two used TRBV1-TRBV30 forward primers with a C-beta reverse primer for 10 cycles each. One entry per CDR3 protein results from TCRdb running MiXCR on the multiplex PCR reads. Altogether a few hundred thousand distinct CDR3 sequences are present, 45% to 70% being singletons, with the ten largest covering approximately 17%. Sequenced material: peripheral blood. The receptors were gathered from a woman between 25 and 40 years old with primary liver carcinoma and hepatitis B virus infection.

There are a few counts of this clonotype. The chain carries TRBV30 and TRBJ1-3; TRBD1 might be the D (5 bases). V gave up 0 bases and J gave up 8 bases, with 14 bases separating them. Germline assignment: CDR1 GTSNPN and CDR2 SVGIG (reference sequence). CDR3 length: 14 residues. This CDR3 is CAWSVLQVGDTIYF. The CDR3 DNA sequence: TGTGCCTGGAGTGTTCTCCAAGTAGGGGACACCATATATTTT.

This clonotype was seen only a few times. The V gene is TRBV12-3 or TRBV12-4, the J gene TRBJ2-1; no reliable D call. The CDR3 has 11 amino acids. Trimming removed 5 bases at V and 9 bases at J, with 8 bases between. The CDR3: CASSRVPEQFF. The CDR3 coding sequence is TGTGCCAGCAGTAGGGTACCTGAGCAGTTCTTC.

This chain's CDR3 is CASSRTGAGGTAFF. Written as DNA, the CDR3 is TGTGCCAGCAGCAGAACCGGGGCAGGGGGGACAGCTTTCTTT. V and J are TRBV7-9 and TRBJ1-1; TRBD1 matches at 7 bases. V lost 5 bases to trimming and J lost 10 bases; unmatched junction nucleotides: 13. The CDR3 runs 14 residues. The V gene's germline CDR1 is SEHNR and CDR2 FQNEAQ (reference sequence).

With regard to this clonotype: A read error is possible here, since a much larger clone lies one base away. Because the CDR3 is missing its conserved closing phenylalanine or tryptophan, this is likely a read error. CDR3 sequence (DNA): TGTGCCAGCAGTGGTACAGTAATGAACACTGAAGCTTTCTTA. It yields the protein CASSGTVMNTEAFL. The V and J genes are TRBV6-1 and TRBJ1-1, with D unresolved. V was trimmed by 4 bases and J by 0 bases, leaving 9 bases between them. The CDR3 spans 14 residues. The V gene's germline CDR1 is MNHNS and CDR2 SASEGT.

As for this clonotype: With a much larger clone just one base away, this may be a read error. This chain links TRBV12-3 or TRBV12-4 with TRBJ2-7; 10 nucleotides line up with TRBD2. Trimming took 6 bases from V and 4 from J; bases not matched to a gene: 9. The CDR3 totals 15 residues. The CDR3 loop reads CASSPSLAGAYEQYF. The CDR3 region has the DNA TGTGCCAGCAGCCCAAGTCTAGCGGGAGCTTACGAGCAGTACTTC.

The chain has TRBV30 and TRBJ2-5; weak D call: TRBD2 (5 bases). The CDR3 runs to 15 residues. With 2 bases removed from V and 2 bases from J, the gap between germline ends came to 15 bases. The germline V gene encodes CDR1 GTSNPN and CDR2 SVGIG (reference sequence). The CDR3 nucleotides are TGTGCCTGGAGTTCCGGCGGGTTCGCGCAAGAGACCCAGTACTTC. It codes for CAWSSGGFAQETQYF.

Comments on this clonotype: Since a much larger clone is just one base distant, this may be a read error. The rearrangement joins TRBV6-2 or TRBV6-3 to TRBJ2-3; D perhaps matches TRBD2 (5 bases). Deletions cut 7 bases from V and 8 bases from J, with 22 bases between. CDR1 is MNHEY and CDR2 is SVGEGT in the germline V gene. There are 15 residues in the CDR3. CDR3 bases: TGTGCCAGCACCTACGGGGTAGTGGGAGTTCGTACGCAGTATTTT. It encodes CASTYGVVGVRTQYF.

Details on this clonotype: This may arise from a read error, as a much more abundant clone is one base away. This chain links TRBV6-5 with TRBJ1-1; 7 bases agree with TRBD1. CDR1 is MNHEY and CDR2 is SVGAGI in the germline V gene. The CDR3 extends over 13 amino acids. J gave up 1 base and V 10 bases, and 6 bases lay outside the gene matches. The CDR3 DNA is TGTGCCAACAGGGGCCGGACGAACACTGAAGCTTTCTTT. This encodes CANRGRTNTEAFF.

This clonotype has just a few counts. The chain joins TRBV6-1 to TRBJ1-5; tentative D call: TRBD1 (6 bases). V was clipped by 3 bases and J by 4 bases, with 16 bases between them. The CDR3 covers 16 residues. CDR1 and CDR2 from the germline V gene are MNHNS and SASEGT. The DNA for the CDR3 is TGTGCCAGCAGTGAGACCGTTAGGACAGCTAATCAGCCCCAGCATTTT. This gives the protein CASSETVRTANQPQHF.

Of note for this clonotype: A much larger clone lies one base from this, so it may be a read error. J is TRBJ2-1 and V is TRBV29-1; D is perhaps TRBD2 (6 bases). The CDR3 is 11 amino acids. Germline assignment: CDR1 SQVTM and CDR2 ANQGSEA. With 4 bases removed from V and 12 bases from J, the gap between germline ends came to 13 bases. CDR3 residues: CSVVSGGVQFF. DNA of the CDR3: TGCAGCGTTGTTTCCGGCGGGGTGCAGTTCTTC.

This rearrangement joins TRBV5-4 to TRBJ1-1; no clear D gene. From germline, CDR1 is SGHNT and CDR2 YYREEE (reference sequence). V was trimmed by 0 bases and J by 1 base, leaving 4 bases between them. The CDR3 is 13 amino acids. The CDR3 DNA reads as TGTGCCAGCAGCTTGGATGAGAACACTGAAGCTTTCTTT. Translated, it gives CASSLDENTEAFF.

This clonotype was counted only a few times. This CDR3 reads CASKGRLADGIQYF. CDR3 bases: TGTGCCAGCAAGGGGAGACTAGCGGACGGGATTCAGTACTTC. This chain connects TRBV6-2 or TRBV6-3 to TRBJ2-4; the match to TRBD2 covers 9 bases. The CDR3 is 14 residues long. The V gene's germline CDR1 is MNHEY and CDR2 SVGEGT. The ends lost 7 bases at V and 10 bases at J; junction bases unmatched: 11.

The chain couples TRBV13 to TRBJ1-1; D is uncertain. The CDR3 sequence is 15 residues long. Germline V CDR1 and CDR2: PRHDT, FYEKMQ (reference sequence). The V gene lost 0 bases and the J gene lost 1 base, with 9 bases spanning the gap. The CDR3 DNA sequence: TGTGCCAGCAGCTTAGGGTTGGCAGAGAACACTGAAGCTTTCTTT. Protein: CASSLGLAENTEAFF. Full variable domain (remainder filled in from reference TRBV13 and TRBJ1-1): AAGVIQSPRHLIKEKRETATLKCYPIPRHDTVYWYQQGPGQDPQFLISFYEKMQSDKGSIPDRFSAQQFSDYHSELNMSSLELGDSALYFCASSLGLAENTEAFFGQGTRLTVV.

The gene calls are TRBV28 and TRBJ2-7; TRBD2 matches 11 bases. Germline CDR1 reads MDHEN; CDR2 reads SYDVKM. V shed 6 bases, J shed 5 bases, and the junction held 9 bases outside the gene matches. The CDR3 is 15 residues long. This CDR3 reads CASRVGGTSGHEQYF. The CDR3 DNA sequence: TGTGCCAGCAGGGTAGGCGGGACTAGCGGTCACGAGCAGTACTTC.

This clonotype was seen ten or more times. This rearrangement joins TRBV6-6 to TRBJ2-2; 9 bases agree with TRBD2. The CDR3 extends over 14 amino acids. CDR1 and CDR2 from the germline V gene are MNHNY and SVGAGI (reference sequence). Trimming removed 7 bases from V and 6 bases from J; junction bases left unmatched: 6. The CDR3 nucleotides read TGTGCCAGCACCGAGACTAGCGGCGCCGGGGAGCTGTTTTTT. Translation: CASTETSGAGELFF.

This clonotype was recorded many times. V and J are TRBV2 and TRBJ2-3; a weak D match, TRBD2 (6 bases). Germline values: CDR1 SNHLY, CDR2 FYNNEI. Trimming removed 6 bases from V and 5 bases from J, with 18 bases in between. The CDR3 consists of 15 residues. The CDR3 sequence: CASRATSSLGDTQYF. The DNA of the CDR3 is TGTGCCAGCAGGGCCACTAGCAGCTTGGGAGATACGCAGTATTTT.

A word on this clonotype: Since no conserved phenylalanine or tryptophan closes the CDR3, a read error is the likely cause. The CDR3 DNA reads as TGTGCCAGCAGCTTAAGGAGAGGGGGTAGCTATGGCTACACCTAC. Protein product: CASSLRRGGSYGYTY. This chain links TRBV11-2 with TRBJ1-2; D might be TRBD1 (6 bases). Trimming stripped 2 bases from V and 4 bases from J, with 14 bases between. Germline-derived CDR1 and CDR2 are SGHAT and FQNNGV. The CDR3 is 15 amino acids.

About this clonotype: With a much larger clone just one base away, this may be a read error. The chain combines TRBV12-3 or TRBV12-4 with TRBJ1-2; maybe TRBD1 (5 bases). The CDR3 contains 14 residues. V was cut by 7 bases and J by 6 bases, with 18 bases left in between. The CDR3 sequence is CASNESGTMDGYTF. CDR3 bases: TGTGCCAGCAATGAGTCGGGGACGATGGATGGCTACACCTTC.

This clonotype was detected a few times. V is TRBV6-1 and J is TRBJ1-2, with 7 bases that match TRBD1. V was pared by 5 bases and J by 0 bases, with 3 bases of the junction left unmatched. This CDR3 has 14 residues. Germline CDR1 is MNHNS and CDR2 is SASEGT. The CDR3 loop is CASSQDRTNYGYTF. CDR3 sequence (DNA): TGTGCCAGCAGTCAGGACAGGACTAACTATGGCTACACCTTC.

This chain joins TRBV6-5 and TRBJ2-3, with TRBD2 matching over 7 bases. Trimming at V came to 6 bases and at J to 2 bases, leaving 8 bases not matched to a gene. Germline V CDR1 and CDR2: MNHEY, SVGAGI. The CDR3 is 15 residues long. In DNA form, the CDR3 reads TGTGCCAGCAGCCACGGACTAGTCAACACAGATACGCAGTATTTT. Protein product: CASSHGLVNTDTQYF.

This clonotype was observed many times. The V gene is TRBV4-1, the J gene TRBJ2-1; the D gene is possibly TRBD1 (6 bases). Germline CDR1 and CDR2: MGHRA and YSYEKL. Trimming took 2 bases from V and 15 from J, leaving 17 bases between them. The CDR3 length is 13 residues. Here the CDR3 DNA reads TGCGCCAGCAGCCAACAAGACAGGACCCCTATGTTCTTC. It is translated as CASSQQDRTPMFF.

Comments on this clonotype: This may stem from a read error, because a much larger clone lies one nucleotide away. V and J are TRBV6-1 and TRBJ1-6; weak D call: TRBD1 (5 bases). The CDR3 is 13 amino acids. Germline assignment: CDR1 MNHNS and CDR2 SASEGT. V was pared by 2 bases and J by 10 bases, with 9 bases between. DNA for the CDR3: TGTGCCAGCAGTGAAAGCCGGGACTCACCCCTCCACTTT. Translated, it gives CASSESRDSPLHF.

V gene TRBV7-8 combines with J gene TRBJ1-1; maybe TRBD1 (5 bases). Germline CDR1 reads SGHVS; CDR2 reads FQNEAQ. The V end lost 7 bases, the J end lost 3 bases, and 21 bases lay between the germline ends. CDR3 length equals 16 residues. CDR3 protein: CASKDPGGASHTEAFF. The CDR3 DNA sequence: TGTGCCAGCAAAGACCCCGGGGGTGCGTCGCACACTGAAGCTTTCTTT.

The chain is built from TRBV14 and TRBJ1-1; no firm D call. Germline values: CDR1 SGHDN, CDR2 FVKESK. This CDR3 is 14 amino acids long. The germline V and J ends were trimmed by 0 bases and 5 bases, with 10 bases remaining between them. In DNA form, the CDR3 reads TGTGCCAGCAGCCAAGAGCTGCCGGGGACTGAAGCTTTCTTT. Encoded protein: CASSQELPGTEAFF.

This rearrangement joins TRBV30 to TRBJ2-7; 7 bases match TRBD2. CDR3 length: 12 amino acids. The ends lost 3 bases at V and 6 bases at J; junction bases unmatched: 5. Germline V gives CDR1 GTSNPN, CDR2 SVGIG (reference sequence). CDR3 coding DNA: TGTGCCTGGAGCGCCGCGGGAGCCGAGCAGTACTTC. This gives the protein CAWSAAGAEQYF. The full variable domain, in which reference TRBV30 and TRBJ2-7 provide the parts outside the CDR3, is SQTIHQWPATLVQPVGSPLSLECTVEGTSNPNLYWYRQAAGRGLQLLFYSVGIGQISSEVPQNLSASRPQDRQFILSSKKLLLSDSGFYLCAWSAAGAEQYFGPGTRLTVT.

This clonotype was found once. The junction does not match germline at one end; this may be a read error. The CDR3 DNA reads as TGTGCTAGCAGTTGCAAGGACAGCAGCTCCTACGAACAGTTCTTC. Protein sequence: CASSCKDSSSYEQFF. The J gene is TRBJ2-7, the V gene TRBV6-5, with a possible D match to TRBD1 (6 bases). The tail of the sequence fits TRBJ2-1 better, so the J call may be wrong. Per the germline V gene, CDR1 is MNHEY and CDR2 is SVGAGI. The CDR3 extends over 15 amino acids.

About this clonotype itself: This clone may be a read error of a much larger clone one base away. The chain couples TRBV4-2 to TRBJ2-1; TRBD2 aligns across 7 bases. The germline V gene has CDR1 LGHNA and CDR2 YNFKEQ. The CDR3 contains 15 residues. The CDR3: CASIQELGGYNEQFF. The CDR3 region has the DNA TGTGCCAGCATCCAAGAACTGGGGGGGTACAATGAGCAGTTCTTC.

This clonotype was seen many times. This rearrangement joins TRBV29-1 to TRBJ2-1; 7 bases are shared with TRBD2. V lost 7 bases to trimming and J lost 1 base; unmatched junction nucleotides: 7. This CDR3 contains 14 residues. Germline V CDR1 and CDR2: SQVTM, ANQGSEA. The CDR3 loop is CSALSGTSYNEQFF. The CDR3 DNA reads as TGCAGCGCCCTAAGCGGGACTTCCTACAATGAGCAGTTCTTC.

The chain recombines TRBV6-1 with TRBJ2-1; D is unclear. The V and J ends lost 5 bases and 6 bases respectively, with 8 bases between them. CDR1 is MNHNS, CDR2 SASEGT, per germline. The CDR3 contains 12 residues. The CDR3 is CASSPYSNEQFF. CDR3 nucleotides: TGTGCCAGCAGTCCGTACAGCAATGAGCAGTTCTTC.

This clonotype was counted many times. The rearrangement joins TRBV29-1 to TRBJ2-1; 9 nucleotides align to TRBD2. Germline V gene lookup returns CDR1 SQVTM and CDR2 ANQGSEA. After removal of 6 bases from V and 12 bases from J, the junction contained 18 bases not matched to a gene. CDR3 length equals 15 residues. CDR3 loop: CSVERLAGPKLAQFF. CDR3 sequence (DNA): TGCAGCGTGGAGCGGCTAGCGGGGCCCAAGCTTGCGCAGTTCTTC.